This T cell receptor (beta chain) was documented in a study of cytomegalovirus exposure and HLA in healthy donors. The germline V and J ends were trimmed by 7 bases and 4 bases, with 13 bases remaining between them. Germline lookup yields CDR1 LNHDA and CDR2 SQIVND (reference sequence). This CDR3 is built from 13 residues. The PCR had 60 Vbeta and 13 Jbeta primers. TCRdb keeps only in-frame clones here, not all; method: immunoSEQ multiplex PCR. The sample holds over 120,000 clones. The rearrangement joins TRBV19 to TRBJ1-1, with D uncertain. The sample comprised PBMCs. The receptor's source is a male donor in good health and CMV-seronegative. The CDR3 is CASTRVAGTEAFF. In nucleotides, the CDR3 is TGTGCCAGTACGAGGGTTGCGGGCACTGAAGCTTTCTTT.